These 18 T cell receptor beta chains came from one sample sequenced in a study of OX40 agonist ivuxolimab in advanced cancers. Method: immunoSEQ multiplex PCR; TCRdb's copy keeps in-frame clones and lacks some. The sample shows 30,000 or so clones, around four fifths of them seen only once. Sample: CD4+ or CD8+ T cells sorted from blood, taken in a trial of the OX40 agonist ivuxolimab. The source of these receptors is an adult with an advanced solid tumor such as melanoma, head and neck, liver or kidney cancer.

The chain employs TRBV9 and TRBJ1-6, with D perhaps matching TRBD1 (5 bases). V was trimmed by 4 bases and J by 0 bases, leaving 11 bases between them. The V gene's germline CDR1 is SGDLS and CDR2 YYNGEE. CDR3 length: 16 residues. CDR3 in amino acids: CASSLDSHSYNSPLHF. In nucleotides, the CDR3 is TGTGCCAGCAGCCTAGACAGCCACTCCTATAATTCACCCCTCCACTTT.

The chain carries TRBV19 and TRBJ1-5, with unresolved D. V lost 5 bases and J lost 1, with 6 bases in between. Per the germline V gene, CDR1 is LNHDA and CDR2 is SQIVND (reference sequence). The CDR3 is 13 amino acids. CDR3 loop: CASSFHSNQPQHF. In DNA, the CDR3 is TGTGCCAGTAGTTTCCACAGCAATCAGCCCCAGCATTTT.

This sequence joins TRBV11-2 and TRBJ1-3; D uncertain. CDR1 is SGHAT, CDR2 FQNNGV, per germline. V was shortened by 2 bases and J by 0 bases, with 17 bases between the two germline ends. This CDR3 has 18 amino acids. The CDR3 spells CASSLWVGGLPSGNTIYF. CDR3 in DNA: TGTGCCAGCAGCTTATGGGTTGGTGGATTACCCTCTGGAAACACCATATATTTT.

This clone was seen a handful of times. This sequence joins TRBV27 and TRBJ2-7, with 10 bases aligning to TRBD2. V shed 6 bases, J shed 3 bases, and the junction held 8 bases outside the gene matches. The V gene's germline CDR1 is MNHEY and CDR2 SMNVEV (reference sequence). The CDR3 covers 15 residues. CDR3 nucleotides: TGTGCCAGCAGCTCAATCACTAGCGGGGTCTACGAGCAGTACTTC. Translation: CASSSITSGVYEQYF.

The chain carries TRBV5-8 and TRBJ2-7; no clear D gene. Trimming took off 1 base at V and 2 bases at J, with 10 bases between the two ends. The CDR3 totals 14 residues. Looked up from germline, CDR1 is SGHTS and CDR2 is YDEGEE. CDR3 sequence reads: CASSLRIRPYEQYF. CDR3 nucleotide sequence: TGTGCCAGCAGCTTGCGGATACGACCCTACGAGCAGTACTTC.

The chain has TRBV19 and TRBJ1-5; D is perhaps TRBD1 (5 bases). V lost 8 bases and J 5 bases, leaving 10 bases between the germline ends. This CDR3 region has 12 residues. Germline V CDR1 and CDR2: LNHDA, SQIVND (reference sequence). DNA of the CDR3: TGTGCCAGTGGGGGGGGTTATCAGCCCCAGCATTTT. Protein product: CASGGGYQPQHF.

The chain carries TRBV7-6 and TRBJ1-4, with D perhaps matching TRBD1 (6 bases). Germline V gene data show CDR1 as SGHVS and CDR2 as FNYEAQ. Trimming left V 0 bases short and J 6 bases short, with 14 bases between. This CDR3 is 16 amino acids long. The DNA for the CDR3 is TGTGCCAGCAGCTTAGCCTGGGTTGAGGGGGATGAAAAACTGTTTTTT. It codes for CASSLAWVEGDEKLFF.

This clone showed up just a few times. The DNA for the CDR3 is TGCAGCGTTGAAGATGAACTAGCGGGAGTAGGGCAAGAGACCCAGTACTTC. Translated, it gives CSVEDELAGVGQETQYF. This chain connects TRBV29-1 to TRBJ2-5, with 11 bases lining up with TRBD2. V trimming: 0 bases; J trimming: 2 bases; junction bases outside the gene matches: 8. CDR3 size: 17 residues. Germline CDR1 is SQVTM and CDR2 is ANQGSEA. The full variable domain, completed using reference TRBV29-1 and TRBJ2-5, is SAVISQKPSRDICQRGTSLTIQCQVDSQVTMMFWYRQQPGQSLTLIATANQGSEATYESGFVIDKFPISRPNLTFSTLTVSNMSPEDSSIYLCSVEDELAGVGQETQYFGPGTRLLVL.

V and J are TRBV6-1 and TRBJ2-3; tentatively, D is TRBD1 (6 bases). CDR1 is MNHNS, CDR2 SASEGT, per germline. V was shortened by 1 base and J by 2 bases, with 7 bases between the two germline ends. There are 14 residues in the CDR3. CDR3 sequence reads: CASSEGGPTDTQYF. CDR3 sequence (DNA): TGTGCCAGCAGTGAAGGGGGGCCCACAGATACGCAGTATTTT.

This chain uses TRBV7-9 with TRBJ2-1; possibly TRBD2 for D (6 bases). Germline V gives CDR1 SEHNR, CDR2 FQNEAQ (reference sequence). Trimming removed 3 bases from V and 6 bases from J, with 18 bases in between. CDR3 length: 16 residues. In DNA, the CDR3 is TGTGCCAGCAGCTTGGGAGCGGGCCCTATCCGCAATGAGCAGTTCTTC. Residues: CASSLGAGPIRNEQFF.

V is TRBV28 and J is TRBJ1-1; the D gene is possibly TRBD1 (6 bases). The CDR3 consists of 14 residues. Germline V lookup: CDR1 MDHEN, CDR2 SYDVKM. V was trimmed by 5 bases and J by 6 bases, leaving 16 bases between them. This chain's CDR3 is CASSPLGGFSEAFF. DNA of the CDR3: TGTGCCAGCAGTCCTCTGGGGGGCTTCTCTGAAGCTTTCTTT.

CDR3 protein: CASSLERLEVEQYF. The CDR3 nucleotides are TGTGCCAGCAGCTTAGAAAGACTAGAAGTCGAGCAGTACTTC. The rearrangement uses TRBV7-9 and TRBJ2-7; possible D gene TRBD2, 6 bases. The germline V gene encodes CDR1 SEHNR and CDR2 FQNEAQ (reference sequence). CDR3 length: 14 amino acids. Trimming cost V 1 base and J 6 bases, with 13 bases left between them.

Note on this clone: Other DNA sequences in this sample translate to the same CDR3. The genes are TRBV7-6 and TRBJ1-6; tentatively, D is TRBD1 (5 bases). V was trimmed by 5 bases and J by 10 bases, leaving 15 bases between them. This CDR3 comprises 14 residues. Germline V CDR1 and CDR2: SGHVS, FNYEAQ. The CDR3, as DNA: TGTGCCAGCAGCCCCGACAGCGCCAACTCACCCCTCCACTTT. This gives the protein CASSPDSANSPLHF.

The chain joins TRBV7-3 to TRBJ1-2; D ambiguous. Germline assignment: CDR1 SGHTA and CDR2 FQGTGA. The CDR3 covers 15 residues. Trimming took 2 bases from V and 6 from J, leaving 16 bases between them. CDR3: CASSLEVQILHGYTF. The CDR3 coding sequence is TGTGCCAGCAGCTTAGAGGTACAGATCCTTCATGGCTACACCTTC.

The chain links TRBV27 to TRBJ2-1, with 9 bases aligning to TRBD2. Germline V gene lookup returns CDR1 MNHEY and CDR2 SMNVEV (reference sequence). Trimming at V came to 2 bases and at J to 7 bases, leaving 6 bases not matched to a gene. The CDR3 is 15 amino acids. Written as DNA, the CDR3 is TGTGCCAGCAGTTTAGCGGGGGGGCCGGGGAATGAGCAGTTCTTC. Amino acid sequence: CASSLAGGPGNEQFF.

The chain is built from TRBV27 and TRBJ1-2, with a weak D call TRBD1 (5 bases). Trimming took off 5 bases at V and 10 bases at J, with 20 bases between the two ends. CDR3 length: 14 residues. Germline lookup yields CDR1 MNHEY and CDR2 SMNVEV (reference sequence). CDR3 amino acids: CASSPSGGETYYTF. The CDR3 DNA follows: TGTGCCAGCAGTCCTTCAGGAGGGGAGACTTACTACACCTTC.

In its sample, this clone was seen many times. The rearrangement joins TRBV5-5 to TRBJ1-1; D unclear. CDR1 is SGHKS, CDR2 YYEKEE, per germline (reference sequence). The CDR3 is 14 residues long. V lost 3 bases to trimming and J lost 1 base, with 10 bases between them. CDR3 in DNA: TGTGCCAGCAGCTGGAGACATGGGAACACTGAAGCTTTCTTT. Translation gives CASSWRHGNTEAFF.

This chain links TRBV7-9 with TRBJ2-7; TRBD2 matches 9 bases. Germline V lookup: CDR1 SEHNR, CDR2 FQNEAQ (reference sequence). V shed 5 bases and J 10 bases; nucleotides not matched to a gene: 12. The CDR3 covers 14 residues. CDR3 coding DNA: TGTGCCAGCAGCGATACGGGACTAGCCTTCGACCAGTACTTC. Its protein is CASSDTGLAFDQYF.